This TCR beta chain was documented in a study of identical twins. TCRdb fed the 5' RACE reads into MiXCR, producing one record per CDR3 protein. The sample holds about 100,000 distinct CDR3 sequences, less than 6.5% seen once. The CDR3 spans 13 residues. Germline loops: CDR1 SGHNT, CDR2 YENEEA. Trimming took 4 bases from V and 8 from J, leaving 14 bases between them. The chain has TRBV11-3 and TRBJ2-5; D remains unclear. This sequence originates from a woman aged 45-60 years in good health. The source material was memory T cells sorted from blood. The CDR3: CASSSGPGATQYF. The CDR3 nucleotides are TGTGCCAGCAGCTCGGGCCCCGGAGCAACCCAGTACTTC.